The source of this T cell receptor (beta chain) is a study of shared clonotypes between healthy human individuals. Findings and limits, study-wide: The diversity represented, both genetic and in exposure history, was limited by few donors.

This CDR3 contains 16 residues. Germline assignment: CDR1 SGHAT and CDR2 FQNNGV. J was trimmed by 4 bases and V by 7 bases; bases with no gene match: 7. Remarks on this clone: Its target is not known.

At deep level, the assay was performed. Investigators spread the genomic DNA of each subset evenly over several immunoSEQ plates. The repertoire was sequenced with immunoSEQ multiplex PCR; TCRdb's copy has only in-frame clones and lacks some. The repertoire holds fewer than 650,000 clones, with about three quarters as singletons. Among the donors, all were Caucasian adults who lived in Nashville, Tennessee. The sequencing input was PBMCs. The V and J genes are TRBV11-2 and TRBJ2-3, with TRBD2 identical over 14 bases. This TCR was sampled from a woman aged 40 to 50 in good health. Some clones in this sample may be carry-over from other donors' samples. This chain's CDR3 is CASMGVGLAGADTQYF. CDR3 bases: TGTGCCAGCATGGGAGTGGGACTAGCGGGAGCAGATACGCAGTATTTT.